The 27 T cell receptor beta chains below come from one sample, sequenced in a study of regulatory T cells in long-lasting Graves disease. The time point is: persistent/refractory GD, antithyroid drugs over 5 years with positive TRAb. The authors made the TCR library using RNA they extracted from PBMCs. Building of the TCR beta libraries involved iRepertoire HTBI primers and Arm-PCR of CDR3 regions. TCRdb re-called the multiplex PCR reads with MiXCR, one entry per CDR3 protein. This repertoire shows approximately 690,000 distinct CDR3 sequences, approximately 29% found once; its top ten account for under 55%. The sequencing here drew on peripheral blood mononuclear cells (PBMCs), taken when the disease was refractory, from a patient treated with antithyroid drugs. All receptors derive from a female donor with Graves disease.

V usage is TRBV29-1 and J usage is TRBJ1-2; a possible D gene is TRBD1 (5 bases). V lost 3 bases to trimming and J lost 0 bases, with 20 bases between them. The CDR3 length is 17 residues. Germline V gene lookup returns CDR1 SQVTM and CDR2 ANQGSEA. The CDR3: CSVDRSPKETANYGYTF. DNA of the CDR3: TGCAGCGTTGACCGATCGCCCAAGGAGACAGCTAACTATGGCTACACCTTC.

The J gene is TRBJ1-5, the V gene TRBV6-2 or TRBV6-3, with D possibly matching TRBD1 (6 bases). The V end lost 0 bases, the J end lost 5 bases, and 14 bases lay between the germline ends. The CDR3 loop spans 16 amino acids. Germline V CDR1 and CDR2: MNHEY, SVGEGT. CDR3 residues: CASSYSRGGRYQPQHF. The CDR3 region has the DNA TGTGCCAGCAGTTACTCACGAGGGGGTCGATATCAGCCCCAGCATTTT.

Remarks on this clonotype: This sequence may be a read error, since a much larger clone differs from it by one base. V usage is TRBV2 and J usage is TRBJ2-7; D remains ambiguous. The ends were cut back, 3 bases at V and 6 bases at J, with 15 bases in the middle. Germline V lookup: CDR1 SNHLY, CDR2 FYNNEI. The CDR3 consists of 14 residues. CDR3 region: CASSDANLGPEQYF. In DNA, the CDR3 is TGTGCCAGCAGTGATGCGAACCTTGGGCCCGAGCAGTACTTC.

This clonotype was observed a few times. This chain joins TRBV29-1 and TRBJ1-5; D gene unclear. Trimming removed 4 bases at V and 1 base at J, with 11 bases between. This CDR3 has 14 amino acids. In germline, CDR1 is SQVTM, CDR2 ANQGSEA. For the CDR3, the DNA is TGCAGCGTTGGAGGAGAGGGAAGCAATCAGCCCCAGCATTTT. Translated, it gives CSVGGEGSNQPQHF.

The chain recombines TRBV27 with TRBJ2-7; 7 positions match TRBD1. CDR3 size: 15 residues. Germline CDR1 reads MNHEY; CDR2 reads SMNVEV (reference sequence). V gave up 5 bases and J gave up 3 bases; unmatched junction bases: 10. CDR3 in amino acids: CASSHDSTGFYEQYF. In DNA, the CDR3 is TGTGCCAGCAGTCACGACTCGACAGGGTTCTACGAGCAGTACTTC.

Details on this clonotype: This CDR3 fails to terminate in the conserved phenylalanine or tryptophan, so it likely reflects a read error. This rearrangement joins TRBV28 to TRBJ1-5, with 8 bases that match TRBD1. Germline V gene lookup returns CDR1 MDHEN and CDR2 SYDVKM. V lost 5 bases and J lost 4; bases outside the gene matches: 7. The CDR3 covers 15 residues. The CDR3 region has the DNA TGTGCCAGCAGTCCCCCAGGGGGCGGGAATCAGCCCCAGCATTCT. Translation: CASSPPGGGNQPQHS.

The chain employs TRBV18 and TRBJ1-2, with no clear D. CDR3 length: 14 residues. V lost 3 bases to trimming and J lost 4 bases, with 12 bases between them. The germline V gene encodes CDR1 KGHSH and CDR2 LQKENI. CDR3 in DNA: TGTGCCAGCTCACCTCCCTCCGTCGGCTATGGCTACACCTTC. It encodes CASSPPSVGYGYTF. Variable domain in full (rest from reference TRBV18 and TRBJ1-2): NAGVMQNPRHLVRRRGQEARLRCSPMKGHSHVYWYRQLPEEGLKFMVYLQKENIIDESGMPKERFSAEFPKEGPSILRIQQVVRGDSAAYFCASSPPSVGYGYTFGSGTRLTVV.

The rearrangement links TRBV20-1 to TRBJ2-5, with TRBD2 matching 8 bases. CDR1 is DFQATT and CDR2 is SNEGSKA in the germline V gene (reference sequence). The CDR3 spans 15 residues. Unmatched junction bases numbered 8, after V lost 0 bases and J lost 5 bases. CDR3 residues: CSARESAGGRETQYF. CDR3 DNA sequence: TGCAGTGCTAGAGAGTCGGCGGGAGGTCGGGAGACCCAGTACTTC.

V gene TRBV28 combines with J gene TRBJ1-2, with D maybe TRBD1 (5 bases). V lost 6 bases and J lost 3, with 14 bases in between. Germline-derived CDR1 and CDR2 are MDHEN and SYDVKM. CDR3 length: 14 residues. The DNA of the CDR3 is TGTGCCAGCAGATCCGCAGGGCGGGACTATGGCTACACCTTC. It is translated as CASRSAGRDYGYTF.

This clonotype came up a few times. The rearrangement joins TRBV19 to TRBJ1-1; unclear D gene. The CDR3 totals 14 residues. Germline V gene lookup returns CDR1 LNHDA and CDR2 SQIVND (reference sequence). The V end lost 5 bases, the J end lost 4 bases, and 14 bases lay between the germline ends. CDR3: CASSQSGLTTEAFF. The CDR3 DNA reads TGTGCCAGTAGTCAATCCGGGTTAACCACTGAAGCTTTCTTT.

CDR3 nucleotides: TGTGCCAGCAGTGTTATCCGGGAGACCCAGTACTTC. Protein sequence: CASSVIRETQYF. This chain connects TRBV6-1 to TRBJ2-5; D is unclear. V dropped 4 bases and J dropped 5 bases, with 8 bases sitting between them. CDR3 length: 12 residues. Germline-derived CDR1 and CDR2 are MNHNS and SASEGT.

The chain carries TRBV10-3 and TRBJ2-6; 9 bases agree with TRBD1. This CDR3 comprises 18 residues. The germline gives CDR1 ENHRY, CDR2 SYGVKD. After removal of 10 bases from V and 2 bases from J, the junction contained 15 bases not matched to a gene. The DNA of the CDR3 is TGTGCCACACGGCCAAGGGACAGGGAAATAACTGGGGCCAACGTCCTGACTTTC. Amino acids: CATRPRDREITGANVLTF.

The chain combines TRBV7-2 with TRBJ1-1; no clear D gene. This CDR3 has 14 amino acids. CDR1 is SGHTA and CDR2 is FQGNSA in the germline V gene. V was pared by 6 bases and J by 1 base, with 12 bases between. CDR3 in DNA: TGTGCCAGCAGAATAACGGGAGAGAACACTGAAGCTTTCTTT. Protein: CASRITGENTEAFF. Looking up the rest from reference TRBV7-2 and TRBJ1-1 gives the full variable domain: GAGVSQSPSNKVTEKGKDVELRCDPISGHTALYWYRQSLGQGLEFLIYFQGNSAPDKSGLPSDRFSAERTGGSVSTLTIQRTQQEDSAVYLCASRITGENTEAFFGQGTRLTVV.

V usage is TRBV18 and J usage is TRBJ2-7; 8 bases fit TRBD2. The CDR3 runs to 14 residues. Germline values: CDR1 KGHSH, CDR2 LQKENI. The J segment lost 2 bases and the V segment lost 5 bases, leaving 5 bases of the junction unmatched. CDR3 nucleotides: TGTGCCAGCTCAGGGCGGGAGGCAGCCTACGAGCAGTACTTC. Translation: CASSGREAAYEQYF.

This clonotype was seen repeatedly, ten times or more. This chain links TRBV11-3 with TRBJ1-4; no reliable D call. Germline V gives CDR1 SGHNT, CDR2 YENEEA. CDR3 length: 14 amino acids. V was shortened by 1 base and J by 3 bases, with 6 bases between the two germline ends. CDR3 amino acids: CASSLGSPNEKLFF. Here the CDR3 DNA reads TGTGCCAGCAGCTTAGGGTCCCCTAATGAAAAACTGTTTTTT. The variable domain in full, with the rest retrieved from reference TRBV11-3 and TRBJ1-4, is EAGVVQSPRYKIIEKKQPVAFWCNPISGHNTLYWYLQNLGQGPELLIRYENEEAVDDSQLPKDRFSAERLKGVDSTLKIQPAELGDSAVYLCASSLGSPNEKLFFGSGTQLSVL.

The table lists this clonotype with many counts. The chain employs TRBV10-1 and TRBJ2-5; tentatively, D is TRBD1 or TRBD2 (5 bases each). In germline, CDR1 is WNHNN, CDR2 SYGVQD (reference sequence). V dropped 6 bases and J dropped 4 bases, with 12 bases sitting between them. The CDR3 totals 13 residues. CDR3 nucleotide sequence: TGCGCCAGCAGCCGAGGGGTTCGAGAGACCCAGTACTTC. The encoded protein is CASSRGVRETQYF.

This chain joins TRBV4-1 and TRBJ2-3; 9 bases fit TRBD2. Germline V lookup: CDR1 MGHRA, CDR2 YSYEKL. This CDR3 has 17 amino acids. V lost 0 bases, J lost 4 bases, and 8 bases stayed unmatched. For the CDR3, the DNA is TGCGCCAGCAGCCAAGATAGGGCGGGAGGGCCAGCAGATACGCAGTATTTT. It specifies CASSQDRAGGPADTQYF.

The chain employs TRBV3-1 and TRBJ1-4; D is ambiguous. The CDR3 loop spans 15 amino acids. The V and J ends lost 7 bases and 0 bases respectively, with 12 bases between them. CDR1 is LGHDT and CDR2 is YNNKEL in the germline V gene (reference sequence). The CDR3 nucleotides read TGTGCCAGCACCGGTGACCCAGCAACTAATGAAAAACTGTTTTTT. Translated: CASTGDPATNEKLFF. The entire variable domain, with the rest obtained from reference TRBV3-1 and TRBJ1-4, is as follows: DTAVSQTPKYLVTQMGNDKSIKCEQNLGHDTMYWYKQDSKKFLKIMFSYNNKELIINETVPNRFSPKSPDKAHLNLHINSLELGDSAVYFCASTGDPATNEKLFFGSGTQLSVL.

V is TRBV19 and J is TRBJ1-2; D is possibly TRBD1 (6 bases). Germline V gives CDR1 LNHDA, CDR2 SQIVND (reference sequence). V was pared by 4 bases and J by 0 bases, with 12 bases between. The CDR3 sequence is 15 residues long. The CDR3 protein is CASSRGAGANYGYTF. DNA of the CDR3: TGTGCCAGTAGTAGGGGGGCCGGAGCTAACTATGGCTACACCTTC.

This clonotype has just a few counts. V and J are TRBV5-1 and TRBJ2-7; TRBD2 matches at 8 bases. V was clipped by 5 bases and J by 0 bases; unmatched bases: 16. Germline values: CDR1 SGHRS, CDR2 YFSETQ. CDR3 length equals 18 residues. The CDR3: CASRPTSGRANPSYEQYF. DNA for the CDR3: TGCGCCAGCAGACCTACTAGCGGCCGCGCTAACCCCTCCTACGAGCAGTACTTC.

Of note for this clonotype: An end of the junction differs from the germline gene, which may be a read error. The chain is built from TRBV18 and TRBJ1-1; D unclear. This CDR3 region has 13 residues. CDR1 KGHSH and CDR2 LQKENI come from the germline V gene. The CDR3 sequence: CASPPQRDTEAFF. The CDR3 DNA sequence: TGTGCCAGCCCACCCCAGCGAGACACTGAAGCTTTCTTT.

Only a few counts were recorded for this clonotype. This chain links TRBV19 with TRBJ1-3, with 8 bases that match TRBD1. Germline loops: CDR1 LNHDA, CDR2 SQIVND (reference sequence). V shed 2 bases and J 3 bases; nucleotides not matched to a gene: 3. CDR3 size: 15 residues. CDR3 amino acids: CASSIQGASGNTIYF. The DNA of the CDR3 is TGTGCCAGTAGTATACAGGGGGCGAGTGGAAACACCATATATTTT.

The gene calls are TRBV5-5 and TRBJ1-2; unclear D gene. Germline CDR1 SGHKS, CDR2 YYEKEE (reference sequence). The ends were cut back, 0 bases at V and 6 bases at J, with 9 bases in the middle. The length of the CDR3 is 13 residues. DNA of the CDR3: TGTGCCAGCAGCTTGGAAACCTCCGATGGCTACACCTTC. It encodes CASSLETSDGYTF.

V usage is TRBV19 and J usage is TRBJ1-2; a weak D match, TRBD1 (6 bases). Per the germline V gene, CDR1 is LNHDA and CDR2 is SQIVND (reference sequence). V lost 6 bases and J 10 bases, leaving 18 bases between the germline ends. This CDR3 has 13 residues. CDR3 residues: CASSAGTQPAYTF. The CDR3 nucleotides are TGTGCCAGTAGCGCCGGGACACAGCCAGCCTACACCTTC. Together with reference TRBV19 and TRBJ1-2, the CDR3 gives the full variable domain: DGGITQSPKYLFRKEGQNVTLSCEQNLNHDAMYWYRQDPGQGLRLIYYSQIVNDFQKGDIAEGYSVSREKKESFPLTVTSAQKNPTAFYLCASSAGTQPAYTFGSGTRLTVV.

This clonotype was detected only a few times. The chain uses TRBV11-2 and TRBJ2-7; no reliable D call. Trimming stripped 1 base from V and 0 bases from J, with 10 bases between. The CDR3 sequence is 15 residues long. The germline V gene has CDR1 SGHAT and CDR2 FQNNGV. CDR3 protein: CASSLVGRSSYEQYF. CDR3 DNA: TGTGCCAGCAGCTTAGTTGGCAGGAGCTCCTACGAGCAGTACTTC. Based on the CDR3 plus reference TRBV11-2 and TRBJ2-7, the full variable domain is EAGVAQSPRYKIIEKRQSVAFWCNPISGHATLYWYQQILGQGPKLLIQFQNNGVVDDSQLPKDRFSAERLKGVDSTLKIQPAKLEDSAVYLCASSLVGRSSYEQYFGPGTRLTVT.

The rearrangement links TRBV27 to TRBJ1-2, with D tentatively TRBD1 (5 bases). Germline CDR1 reads MNHEY; CDR2 reads SMNVEV (reference sequence). The CDR3 sequence is 16 residues long. V lost 3 bases to trimming and J lost 0 bases, with 14 bases between them. CDR3 residues: CASSLYGGNSNYGYTF. In DNA, the CDR3 is TGTGCCAGCAGTTTGTATGGGGGGAATTCTAACTATGGCTACACCTTC.

The chain links TRBV27 to TRBJ1-2; D is perhaps TRBD1 (6 bases). The CDR3 totals 15 residues. Trimming shortened V by 6 bases and J by 6 bases, and 20 bases separated the two germline ends. Germline values: CDR1 MNHEY, CDR2 SMNVEV (reference sequence). CDR3 loop: CASRTQSGVNHGYTF. Written as DNA, the CDR3 is TGTGCCAGCAGGACCCAGTCAGGGGTGAATCATGGCTACACCTTC.